The rows below give T cell receptor beta chains drawn from one sample of a study of Graves' ophthalmopathy and Graves' hyperthyroidism. TCRdb re-called the multiplex PCR reads through MiXCR, storing one row per CDR3 protein. The sample holds under 400,000 distinct CDR3 sequences, roughly 16% seen once. The sample consisted of peripheral blood. All receptors derive from an adult man with Graves' ophthalmopathy. Both conserved end residues are part of each CDR3. A D gene is named only where the DNA matches it firmly. Some rows mark clone size as missing; the rest say once, few, many or name a class of expanded clone.

size: many
D: NA
J: TRBJ2-5
V: TRBV5-1
CDR3: CASSVTDGQETQYF
DNA: TGCGCCAGCAGCGTTACTGACGGGCAAGAGACCCAGTACTTC

size: NA
D: NA
J: TRBJ1-1
V: TRBV5-5
CDR3: CASSSPGGGGNTEAFF
DNA: TGTGCCAGCAGCTCCCCAGGTGGGGGAGGGAACACTGAAGCTTTCTTT

size: many
D: TRBD1
J: TRBJ2-5
V: TRBV6-1
CDR3: CASSITEQGVQETQYF
DNA: TGTGCCAGCAGTATTACCGAACAGGGGGTCCAAGAGACCCAGTACTTC

size: many
D: TRBD2
J: TRBJ2-7
V: TRBV20-1
CDR3: CSPAGPYEQYF
DNA: TGCAGTCCAGCGGGGCCCTACGAGCAGTACTTC

size: NA
D: NA
J: TRBJ1-5
V: TRBV6-1
CDR3: CASSDTSSSQPQHF
DNA: TGTGCCAGCAGTGACACATCGAGCAGTCAGCCCCAGCATTTT

size: many
D: NA
J: TRBJ1-1
V: TRBV11-2
CDR3: CASSLETQRNTEAFF
DNA: TGTGCCAGCAGCTTAGAGACACAGAGGAACACTGAAGCTTTCTTT

size: many
D: TRBD1
J: TRBJ1-2
V: TRBV27
CDR3: CASRLAGTGSRGYTF
DNA: TGTGCCAGCAGGCTAGCCGGGACAGGGTCTAGAGGCTACACCTTC

size: many
D: NA
J: TRBJ1-5
V: TRBV6-1
CDR3: CASTRTGPQHF
DNA: TGTGCCAGCACCCGTACGGGGCCCCAGCATTTT

size: NA
D: TRBD1
J: TRBJ2-2
V: TRBV2
CDR3: CASRGQVFTGELFF
DNA: TGTGCCAGCAGGGGACAGGTATTCACCGGGGAGCTGTTTTTT

size: many
D: NA
J: TRBJ1-2
V: TRBV27
CDR3: CASSPFPRVPDYGYTF
DNA: TGTGCCAGCAGTCCCTTCCCCAGGGTTCCGGACTATGGCTACACCTTC

size: many
D: NA
J: TRBJ2-5
V: TRBV11-2
CDR3: CASSTADGSRQETQYF
DNA: TGTGCCAGCAGCACTGCTGACGGGAGCCGGCAAGAGACCCAGTACTTC

size: many
D: TRBD1
J: TRBJ1-5
V: TRBV27
CDR3: CASSLRTGDSNQPQHF
DNA: TGTGCCAGCAGTCTAAGGACAGGGGACAGCAATCAGCCCCAGCATTTT

size: few
D: NA
J: TRBJ1-2
V: TRBV6-1
CDR3: CASRQGGEKDGYTF
DNA: TGTGCCAGCAGACAGGGTGGGGAAAAAGATGGCTACACCTTC

size: many
D: NA
J: TRBJ1-2
V: TRBV5-6
CDR3: CASSPLAGEAYGYTF
DNA: TGTGCCAGCAGCCCTCTGGCAGGGGAGGCCTATGGCTACACCTTC

size: many
D: TRBD1
J: TRBJ2-7
V: TRBV7-8
CDR3: CAGRKGQGNYEQYF
DNA: TGTGCCGGCCGGAAGGGACAGGGGAACTACGAGCAGTACTTC

size: many
D: NA
J: TRBJ2-4
V: TRBV2
CDR3: CASRDRIAKNIQYF
DNA: TGTGCCAGCAGAGACAGGATAGCCAAAAACATTCAGTACTTC

size: many
D: NA
J: TRBJ2-7
V: TRBV20-1
CDR3: CSARDTKGSYEQYF
DNA: TGCAGTGCTAGAGATACTAAAGGCTCCTACGAGCAGTACTTC

size: many
D: NA
J: TRBJ2-4
V: TRBV24-1
CDR3: CATSDSGYDIQYF
DNA: TGTGCCACCAGTGATTCGGGGTATGACATTCAGTACTTC

size: many
D: TRBD2
J: TRBJ2-7
V: TRBV20-1
CDR3: CSARQTSGNTYEQYF
DNA: TGCAGTGCTAGACAAACTAGCGGGAATACCTACGAGCAGTACTTC

size: many
D: TRBD2
J: TRBJ2-2
V: TRBV5-6
CDR3: CASSPEPSGINTGELFF
DNA: TGTGCCAGCAGCCCGGAACCTAGCGGGATTAACACCGGGGAGCTGTTTTTT

size: many
D: TRBD2
J: TRBJ2-7
V: TRBV11-2
CDR3: CASSPAGEGYEQYF
DNA: TGTGCCAGCAGCCCAGCGGGAGAGGGCTACGAGCAGTACTTC

size: many
D: NA
J: TRBJ2-7
V: TRBV20-1
CDR3: CSARDFVFGLGEQYF
DNA: TGCAGTGCTAGAGATTTTGTCTTCGGGTTGGGCGAGCAGTACTTC

size: many
D: NA
J: TRBJ2-7
V: TRBV29-1
CDR3: CSVEADSYEQYF
DNA: TGCAGCGTTGAAGCGGACTCCTACGAGCAGTACTTC

size: many
D: TRBD1
J: TRBJ2-5
V: TRBV27
CDR3: CASSQGTDQETQYF
DNA: TGTGCCAGCAGTCAGGGGACAGACCAAGAGACCCAGTACTTC

size: NA
D: NA
J: TRBJ2-7
V: TRBV11-2
CDR3: CASSYQGPRDGLYEQYF
DNA: TGTGCCAGCAGCTATCAAGGGCCCAGGGACGGTCTCTACGAGCAGTACTTC

size: few
D: TRBD1
J: TRBJ2-5
V: TRBV5-1
CDR3: CASSFQGAQETQYF
DNA: TGCGCCAGCAGCTTTCAGGGGGCCCAAGAGACCCAGTACTTC

size: many
D: NA
J: TRBJ2-7
V: TRBV3-1
CDR3: CASSQATYEQYF
DNA: TGTGCCAGCAGCCAAGCGACCTACGAGCAGTACTTC

size: many
D: NA
J: TRBJ1-5
V: TRBV6-1
CDR3: CASTARQGGDNQPQHF
DNA: TGTGCCAGCACGGCGCGCCAAGGGGGGGACAATCAGCCCCAGCATTTT

size: once
D: TRBD1
J: TRBJ1-2
V: TRBV6-1
CDR3: CASRSSRQGPNYGYTF
DNA: TGTGCCAGCAGGTCATCCCGACAGGGTCCTAACTATGGCTACACCTTC

size: NA
D: NA
J: TRBJ2-5
V: TRBV28
CDR3: CASSSDYQETQYF
DNA: TGTGCCAGCAGTTCAGACTACCAAGAGACCCAGTACTTC

size: many
D: NA
J: TRBJ1-5
V: TRBV5-1
CDR3: CASSLASGEGQPQHF
DNA: TGCGCCAGCAGCTTGGCCTCAGGGGAGGGACAGCCCCAGCATTTT

size: once
D: NA
J: TRBJ1-1
V: TRBV2
CDR3: CASRNNRENTEAFF
DNA: TGTGCCAGCAGAAATAACAGGGAGAACACTGAAGCTTTCTTT

size: many
D: TRBD1
J: TRBJ2-2
V: TRBV12-3/TRBV12-4
CDR3: CASRQTGGTGELFF
DNA: TGTGCCAGCAGGCAGACAGGGGGCACCGGGGAGCTGTTTTTT

size: many
D: TRBD1
J: TRBJ1-1
V: TRBV11-2
CDR3: CASSHTPGQGDTEAFF
DNA: TGTGCCAGCAGTCACACACCGGGACAGGGAGACACTGAAGCTTTCTTT

size: many
D: NA
J: TRBJ1-1
V: TRBV18
CDR3: CASSPPRRSEAFF
DNA: TGTGCCAGCTCACCACCGAGAAGGAGTGAAGCTTTCTTT

size: many
D: TRBD1
J: TRBJ2-2
V: TRBV27
CDR3: CASSPSGTGGTGELFF
DNA: TGTGCCAGCAGTCCATCCGGGACAGGGGGCACCGGGGAGCTGTTTTTT

size: many
D: TRBD1
J: TRBJ1-5
V: TRBV4-2
CDR3: CASSQGGGGADDQPQHF
DNA: TGTGCCAGCAGCCAAGGCGGAGGGGGCGCGGATGACCAGCCCCAGCATTTT